Presented here are 18 T cell receptor beta chains from one specimen sequenced in a study of shared clonotypes between healthy human individuals. Naive CD8 cells lacked CD45RO, underwent positive selection for CCR7 and left out terminally differentiated effector memory CD45RA+ cells. Data came from immunoSEQ multiplex PCR; TCRdb stores just in-frame clones and leaves some out. This table holds about 2,200,000 clones, roughly 91% found once. Sequenced input: naive CD8+ T cells from PBMCs. Every receptor here comes from a man between 18 and 29 years old in good health. Some clones in this sample may be carry-over from other donors' samples.

CDR3 amino acids: CASSSTSGLSTDTQYF. As DNA, the CDR3 is TGCGCCAGCAGCTCTACTAGCGGCCTTAGCACAGATACGCAGTATTTT. The chain recombines TRBV5-1 with TRBJ2-3; 8 bases line up with TRBD2. The CDR3 is 16 residues long. Trimming at V came to 3 bases and at J to 0 bases, leaving 6 bases not matched to a gene. The germline V gene has CDR1 SGHRS and CDR2 YFSETQ.

The chain uses TRBV6-1 and TRBJ2-3, with D hard to call. Germline V gene sequence: CDR1 MNHNS, CDR2 SASEGT. Deletions cut 7 bases from V and 2 bases from J, with 10 bases between. This CDR3 is built from 13 residues. CDR3 amino acids: CASNGLHTDTQYF. In DNA form, the CDR3 reads TGTGCCAGCAATGGGTTACACACAGATACGCAGTATTTT.

J is TRBJ2-7 and V is TRBV28; possibly TRBD2 for D (6 bases). Germline V gene lookup returns CDR1 MDHEN and CDR2 SYDVKM. Trimming shortened V by 5 bases and J by 3 bases, and 14 bases separated the two germline ends. The CDR3 runs to 14 residues. In DNA, the CDR3 is TGTGCCAGCAGTCGTAGCGGATCAAACTACGAGCAGTACTTC. This sequence encodes CASSRSGSNYEQYF.

This chain uses TRBV28 with TRBJ1-3; D is undetermined. Trimming removed 5 bases at V and 7 bases at J, with 18 bases between. The CDR3 extends over 15 amino acids. Germline CDR1 and CDR2: MDHEN and SYDVKM. CDR3 DNA sequence: TGTGCCAGCAGTACCACACTGACGGACTGGAACACCATATATTTT. It encodes CASSTTLTDWNTIYF.

This clone was recorded a few times. The rearrangement joins TRBV7-6 to TRBJ1-1; D is perhaps TRBD1 (5 bases). Germline V gene lookup returns CDR1 SGHVS and CDR2 FNYEAQ. Deletions cut 5 bases from V and 2 bases from J, with 12 bases between. This CDR3 spans 14 amino acids. The CDR3 sequence: CASSVDRTNTEAFF. CDR3 nucleotide sequence: TGTGCCAGCAGCGTTGACAGAACAAACACTGAAGCTTTCTTT.

The chain is built from TRBV7-9 and TRBJ2-6, with D perhaps TRBD2 (6 bases). Trimming removed 7 bases at V and 1 base at J, with 14 bases between. The CDR3 spans 16 residues. The germline gives CDR1 SEHNR, CDR2 FQNEAQ (reference sequence). CDR3 nucleotides: TGTGCCAGCAAGGAAATGGAGGGGTCTGGGGCCAACGTCCTGACTTTC. Encoded protein: CASKEMEGSGANVLTF.

The chain has TRBV29-1 and TRBJ2-7, with 8 nucleotides matching TRBD1. The germline CDR1 and CDR2 sequences are SQVTM and ANQGSEA. Trimming cost V 3 bases and J 4 bases; bases outside gene matches: 11. This CDR3 is 15 amino acids long. The CDR3 DNA follows: TGCAGCGTTGATTCGGCAGGGACAGGCGGGTACGAGCAGTACTTC. This gives the protein CSVDSAGTGGYEQYF.

V gene TRBV4-1 combines with J gene TRBJ2-6; D uncertain. CDR1 and CDR2 from the germline V gene are MGHRA and YSYEKL. V gave up 4 bases and J gave up 1 base, with 5 bases separating them. CDR3 length: 14 amino acids. In DNA, the CDR3 is TGCGCCAGCAGCCGTCCATCTGGGGCCAACGTCCTGACTTTC. It encodes CASSRPSGANVLTF.

The chain combines TRBV27 with TRBJ1-4; D unclear. CDR1 MNHEY and CDR2 SMNVEV come from the germline V gene (reference sequence). The CDR3 sequence is 13 residues long. V was cut by 5 bases and J by 4 bases, with 8 bases left in between. CDR3 sequence (DNA): TGTGCCAGCAGTAGGGCGGGTAATGAAAAACTGTTTTTT. Translated, it gives CASSRAGNEKLFF.

This chain connects TRBV5-4 to TRBJ2-2, with D possibly called TRBD1 or TRBD2 (5 bases each). CDR1 is SGHNT and CDR2 is YYREEE in the germline V gene (reference sequence). This CDR3 comprises 17 residues. V dropped 4 bases and J dropped 0 bases, with 16 bases sitting between them. CDR3 sequence (DNA): TGTGCCAGCAGCGTGATCCCCTGGGGACCGAACACCGGGGAGCTGTTTTTT. Its translation is CASSVIPWGPNTGELFF.

The rearrangement joins TRBV27 to TRBJ2-1; TRBD2 aligns across 9 bases. This CDR3 spans 16 amino acids. Trimming removed 4 bases from V and 4 bases from J; junction bases left unmatched: 8. Germline V gene data show CDR1 as MNHEY and CDR2 as SMNVEV (reference sequence). The CDR3 is CASSSWTSAGYNEQFF. The CDR3 nucleotides are TGTGCCAGCAGTTCATGGACTAGCGCCGGGTACAATGAGCAGTTCTTC.

The chain links TRBV7-9 to TRBJ1-4; 9 nucleotides match TRBD1. Germline V gene data show CDR1 as SEHNR and CDR2 as FQNEAQ (reference sequence). V shed 5 bases, J shed 7 bases, and the junction held 17 bases outside the gene matches. This CDR3 has 18 residues. CDR3 in DNA: TGTGCCAGCAGCCAAAGTCCCTGGACAGGGGTCATTAGTGAAAAACTGTTTTTT. Residues: CASSQSPWTGVISEKLFF. The variable domain in full, with the rest retrieved from reference TRBV7-9 and TRBJ1-4, is DTGVSQNPRHKITKRGQNVTFRCDPISEHNRLYWYRQTLGQGPEFLTYFQNEAQLEKSRLLSDRFSAERPKGSFSTLEIQRTEQGDSAMYLCASSQSPWTGVISEKLFFGSGTQLSVL.

In nucleotides, the CDR3 is TGTGCCAGCAGCTCGGACCGGGACGGGGAGCAGTTCTTC. Its protein product is CASSSDRDGEQFF. The chain couples TRBV7-8 to TRBJ2-1; TRBD1 or TRBD2 may be the D gene (5 bases each). The V end lost 4 bases, the J end lost 10 bases, and 14 bases lay between the germline ends. The V gene's germline CDR1 is SGHVS and CDR2 FQNEAQ. CDR3 length: 13 residues.

The chain joins TRBV27 to TRBJ2-7; D possibly corresponds to TRBD2 (6 bases). The CDR3 consists of 16 residues. The V end was cut by 0 bases, the J end by 2 bases, with 14 bases between. Germline CDR1 MNHEY, CDR2 SMNVEV (reference sequence). CDR3 coding DNA: TGTGCCAGCAGTTTATCGGAGGGGACCGGCACCTACGAGCAGTACTTC. Residues: CASSLSEGTGTYEQYF.

V is TRBV6-5 and J is TRBJ2-6; perhaps TRBD1 as D (5 bases). Germline loops: CDR1 MNHEY, CDR2 SVGAGI. The CDR3 is 13 amino acids. V was trimmed by 11 bases and J by 4 bases, leaving 12 bases between them. As DNA, the CDR3 is TGTGCCTCCAGGGCGTACGGGGCCAACGTCCTGACTTTC. Protein product: CASRAYGANVLTF.

V is TRBV9 and J is TRBJ1-1; tentative D call: TRBD1 (6 bases). Germline CDR1 is SGDLS and CDR2 is YYNGEE. The CDR3 loop spans 14 amino acids. V lost 5 bases to trimming and J lost 0 bases, with 11 bases between them. This CDR3 reads CASRGEGVNTEAFF. As DNA, the CDR3 is TGTGCCAGCAGGGGAGAGGGGGTGAACACTGAAGCTTTCTTT.

Remarks on this clone: In the same sample, other DNA sequences code for this CDR3. The V gene is TRBV19, the J gene TRBJ2-7, with 8 bases matching TRBD1. The CDR3 has 14 residues. J gave up 0 bases and V 6 bases, and 4 bases lay outside the gene matches. Germline CDR1 reads LNHDA; CDR2 reads SQIVND (reference sequence). CDR3 amino acids: CASSDRGFSYEQYF. The CDR3 nucleotides read TGTGCCAGTAGCGACAGGGGTTTCTCCTACGAGCAGTACTTC.

This clone was observed a single time. The CDR3 loop reads CASTPTGMTEAFF. CDR3 coding DNA: TGTGCCAGCACGCCCACAGGGATGACTGAAGCTTTCTTT. The V call is TRBV7-9, the J call TRBJ1-1; D perhaps matches TRBD1 (6 bases). CDR1 and CDR2 from the germline V gene are SEHNR and FQNEAQ (reference sequence). Deletions cut 7 bases from V and 5 bases from J, with 14 bases between. This CDR3 comprises 13 residues.